A selection of T cell receptor beta chains follows, all from one sample in a study of blood T cell repertoires in COVID-19. TCRdb's table, derived via immunoSEQ multiplex PCR, lists solely in-frame clones and lacks some. The repertoire holds approximately 360,000 clones, with around 89% as singletons. The specimen sequenced was peripheral blood. Source of these receptors: a middle-aged man with acute or convalescent COVID-19. Each CDR3 is given with its conserved first and last residue.

V: TRBV15; J: TRBJ2-5; CDR3: CATSRDQWETQYF
V: TRBV15; J: TRBJ1-5; CDR3: CATSRMRDQPQHF
V: TRBV7-6; J: TRBJ2-7; CDR3: CASSPRVDNSYEQYF
V: TRBV14; J: TRBJ2-2; CDR3: CASSPIAGIPGELFF
V: TRBV19; J: TRBJ2-2; CDR3: CASSPRHNTGELFF
V: TRBV27; J: TRBJ2-5; CDR3: CASSFRTGDQETQYF
V: TRBV12-3/TRBV12-4; J: TRBJ2-7; CDR3: CASSGDTSYEQYF
V: TRBV4-1; J: TRBJ2-1; CDR3: CASSPDRFTFNEQFF
V: TRBV6-6; J: TRBJ1-4; CDR3: CASSSGGKLFF
V: TRBV24-1; J: TRBJ2-5; CDR3: CATRTITGTSDYQETQYF
V: TRBV15; J: TRBJ1-4; CDR3: CATSRDDRGGEKLFF
V: TRBV4-1; J: TRBJ2-2; CDR3: CASSPLESTGELFF
V: TRBV18; J: TRBJ2-7; CDR3: CASSPGQGAYEQYF
V: TRBV19; J: TRBJ1-5; CDR3: CASSRQGFKANQPQHF
V: TRBV6-5; J: TRBJ1-1; CDR3: CASSYSGETEAFF
V: TRBV6-2/TRBV6-3; J: TRBJ2-7; CDR3: CASSYSKAGGPSYEQYF
V: TRBV24-1; J: TRBJ1-2; CDR3: CATSVSYGYTF
V: TRBV4-1; J: TRBJ2-2; CDR3: CASSQGRTWGELFF
V: TRBV5-4; J: TRBJ2-2; CDR3: CASRTRWGGDTGELFF
V: TRBV28; J: TRBJ1-1; CDR3: CASSPTPDFPGTEAFF
V: TRBV7-9; J: TRBJ2-5; CDR3: CASSLVPSKETQYF
V: TRBV6-2/TRBV6-3; J: TRBJ1-2; CDR3: CASSYERQRFYGYTF
V: TRBV30; J: TRBJ2-3; CDR3: CAWSPTRDTQYF
V: TRBV29-1; J: TRBJ2-7; CDR3: CSAIRDSSYEQYF
V: TRBV2; J: TRBJ1-1; CDR3: CASSERSSGTEAFF
V: TRBV9; J: TRBJ2-1; CDR3: CASSLLAGGYNEQFF
V: TRBV5-1; J: TRBJ1-2; CDR3: CASSPNPARDTFTGNYGYTF
V: TRBV23-1; J: TRBJ2-3; CDR3: CASSPQQTGQGTDTQYF
V: TRBV18; J: TRBJ1-6; CDR3: CASSPAVNSPLHF
V: TRBV7-3; J: TRBJ2-3; CDR3: CASSLYSQRELTDTQYF
V: TRBV29-1; J: TRBJ2-1; CDR3: CSVGTLFIADRYNEQFF
V: TRBV14; J: TRBJ2-2; CDR3: CASSQLSGANTGELFF
V: TRBV11-2; J: TRBJ2-1; CDR3: CASSLGGTSQSRIFNEQFF
V: TRBV28; J: TRBJ1-2; CDR3: CASLRTRGLSGYTF
V: TRBV2; J: TRBJ1-1; CDR3: CASTMADLVF
V: TRBV7-2; J: TRBJ1-5; CDR3: CASSAQTGGPAAQHF
V: TRBV9; J: TRBJ1-1; CDR3: CASSYNRVPEAFF
V: TRBV12-3/TRBV12-4; J: TRBJ1-5; CDR3: CASSFSGNQPQHF
V: TRBV6-5; J: TRBJ1-1; CDR3: CASRDKGGNTEAFF
V: TRBV19; J: TRBJ1-2; CDR3: CASSIRTDTFYGYTF
V: TRBV28; J: TRBJ1-2; CDR3: CASSSPRGPNYGYTF
V: TRBV10-3; J: TRBJ1-6; CDR3: CAISESSKGGPLHF
V: TRBV5-1; J: TRBJ1-1; CDR3: CASSLERTGGTEAFF
V: TRBV5-1; J: TRBJ1-1; CDR3: CASSFGRDWANTEAFF
V: TRBV19; J: TRBJ1-2; CDR3: CASRTGTGGLGYTF
V: TRBV2; J: TRBJ1-5; CDR3: CASSGQAVSNQPQHF
V: TRBV7-2; J: TRBJ2-7; CDR3: CASSDSGGAIYEQYF
V: TRBV5-5; J: TRBJ1-5; CDR3: CASSLTEDQPQHF
V: TRBV5-6; J: TRBJ2-7; CDR3: CASSLSTGELKGLYEQYF
V: TRBV9; J: TRBJ2-5; CDR3: CASSSYSGGLEETQYF
V: TRBV4-1; J: TRBJ1-6; CDR3: CASSQVPGRVAVSPLHF
V: TRBV5-4; J: TRBJ1-4; CDR3: CASGKQGRHEKLFF